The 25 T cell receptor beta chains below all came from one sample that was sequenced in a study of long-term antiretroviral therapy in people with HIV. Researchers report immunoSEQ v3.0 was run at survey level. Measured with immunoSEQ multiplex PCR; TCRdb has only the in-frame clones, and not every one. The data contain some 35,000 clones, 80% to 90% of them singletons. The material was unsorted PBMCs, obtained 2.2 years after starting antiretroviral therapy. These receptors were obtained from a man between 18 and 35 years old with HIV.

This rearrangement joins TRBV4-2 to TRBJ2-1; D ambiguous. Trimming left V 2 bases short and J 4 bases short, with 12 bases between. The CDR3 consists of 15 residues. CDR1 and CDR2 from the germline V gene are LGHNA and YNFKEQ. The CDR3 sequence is CASSQNIGPYNEQFF. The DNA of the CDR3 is TGTGCCAGCAGCCAAAATATCGGGCCTTACAATGAGCAGTTCTTC.

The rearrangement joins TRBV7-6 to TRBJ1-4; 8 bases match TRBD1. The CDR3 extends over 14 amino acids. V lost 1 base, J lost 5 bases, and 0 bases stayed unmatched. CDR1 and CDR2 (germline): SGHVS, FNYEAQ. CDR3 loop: CASSLGTGNEKLFF. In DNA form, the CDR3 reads TGTGCCAGCAGCTTAGGGACAGGGAATGAAAAACTGTTTTTT.

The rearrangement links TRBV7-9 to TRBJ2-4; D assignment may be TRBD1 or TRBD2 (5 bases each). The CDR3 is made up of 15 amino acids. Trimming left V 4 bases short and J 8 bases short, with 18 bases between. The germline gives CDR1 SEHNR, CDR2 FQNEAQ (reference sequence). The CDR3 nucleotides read TGTGCCAGCAGCTCCTTGGGAGCAGGGCGGGACATTCAGTACTTC. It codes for CASSSLGAGRDIQYF.

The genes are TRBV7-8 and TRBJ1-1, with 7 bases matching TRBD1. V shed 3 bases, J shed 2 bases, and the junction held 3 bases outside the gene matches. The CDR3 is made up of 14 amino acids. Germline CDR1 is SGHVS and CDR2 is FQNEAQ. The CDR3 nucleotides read TGTGCCAGCAGCTTTAGGACAGGTAACACTGAAGCTTTCTTT. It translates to CASSFRTGNTEAFF.

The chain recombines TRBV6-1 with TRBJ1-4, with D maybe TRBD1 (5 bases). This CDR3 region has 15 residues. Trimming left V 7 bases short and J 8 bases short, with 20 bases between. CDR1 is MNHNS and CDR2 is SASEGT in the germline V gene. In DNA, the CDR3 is TGTGCCAGCAAGTCAGGGATGTCGCCTGGGGAAAAACTGTTTTTT. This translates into CASKSGMSPGEKLFF.

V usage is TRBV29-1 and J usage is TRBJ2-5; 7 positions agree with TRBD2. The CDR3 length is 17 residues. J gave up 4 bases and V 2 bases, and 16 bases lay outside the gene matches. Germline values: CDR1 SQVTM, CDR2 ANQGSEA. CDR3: CSVELLIGAGVAETQYF. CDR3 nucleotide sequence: TGCAGCGTTGAATTGCTAATAGGGGCGGGAGTCGCAGAGACCCAGTACTTC.

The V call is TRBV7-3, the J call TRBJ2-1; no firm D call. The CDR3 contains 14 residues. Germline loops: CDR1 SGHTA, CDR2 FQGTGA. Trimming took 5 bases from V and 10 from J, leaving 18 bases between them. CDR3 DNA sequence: TGTGCCAGCAGCCGAGGTAGAGGACGGCGGGAGCAGTTCTTC. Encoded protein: CASSRGRGRREQFF.

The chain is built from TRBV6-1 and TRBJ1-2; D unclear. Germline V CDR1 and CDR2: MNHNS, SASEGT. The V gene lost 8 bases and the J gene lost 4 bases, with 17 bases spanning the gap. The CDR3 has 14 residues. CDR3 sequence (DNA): TGTGCCAGCCTCACCGGGCAGGCCACCTATGGCTACACCTTC. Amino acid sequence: CASLTGQATYGYTF.

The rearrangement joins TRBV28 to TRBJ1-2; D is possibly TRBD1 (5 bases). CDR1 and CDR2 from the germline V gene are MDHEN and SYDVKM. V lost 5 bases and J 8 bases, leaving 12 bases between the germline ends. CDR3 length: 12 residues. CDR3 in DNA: TGTGCCAGCAGTGATGGACATCGCGGCTACACCTTC. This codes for CASSDGHRGYTF.

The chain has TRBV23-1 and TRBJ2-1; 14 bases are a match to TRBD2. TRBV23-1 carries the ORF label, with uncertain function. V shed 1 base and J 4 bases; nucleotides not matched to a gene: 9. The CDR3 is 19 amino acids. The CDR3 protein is CASSQLGLAGVLKYNEQFF. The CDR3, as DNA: TGCGCCAGCAGTCAATTGGGACTAGCGGGAGTTTTGAAGTACAATGAGCAGTTCTTC.

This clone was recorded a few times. The CDR3 reads CASSVGYSNQPQHF. The CDR3 DNA is TGTGCCAGCAGTGTCGGTTATAGCAATCAGCCCCAGCATTTT. This chain links TRBV9 with TRBJ1-5, with D unclear. The CDR3 runs 14 residues. Germline CDR1 is SGDLS and CDR2 is YYNGEE. Trimming shortened V by 5 bases and J by 0 bases, and 9 bases separated the two germline ends.

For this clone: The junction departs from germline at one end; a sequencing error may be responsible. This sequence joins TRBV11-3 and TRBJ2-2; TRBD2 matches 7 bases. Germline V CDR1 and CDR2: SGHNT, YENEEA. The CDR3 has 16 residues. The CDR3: CASSLAGGRAGGELFF. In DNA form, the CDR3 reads TGTGCCAGTAGCTTAGCGGGCGGGAGAGCTGGCGGGGAGCTGTTTTTT.

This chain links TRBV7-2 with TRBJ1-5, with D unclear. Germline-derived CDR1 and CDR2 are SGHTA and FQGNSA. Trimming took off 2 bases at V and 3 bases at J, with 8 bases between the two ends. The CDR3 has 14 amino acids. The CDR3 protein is CASSLYGLNQPQHF. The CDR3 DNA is TGTGCCAGCAGCTTATACGGTCTCAATCAGCCCCAGCATTTT.

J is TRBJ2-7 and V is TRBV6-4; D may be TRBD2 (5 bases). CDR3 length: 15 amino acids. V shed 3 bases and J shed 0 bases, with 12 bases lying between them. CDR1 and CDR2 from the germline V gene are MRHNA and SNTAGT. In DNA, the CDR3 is TGTGCCAGCAGTGAACGGGGAGACTCCTCCTACGAGCAGTACTTC. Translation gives CASSERGDSSYEQYF.

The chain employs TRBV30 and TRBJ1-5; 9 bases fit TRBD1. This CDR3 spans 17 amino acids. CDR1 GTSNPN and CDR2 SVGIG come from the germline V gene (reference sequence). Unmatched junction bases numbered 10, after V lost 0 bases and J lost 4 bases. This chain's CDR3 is CAWSVYTGGRGNQPQHF. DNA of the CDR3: TGTGCCTGGAGTGTATATACAGGGGGCCGGGGGAATCAGCCCCAGCATTTT. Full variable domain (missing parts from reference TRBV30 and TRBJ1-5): SQTIHQWPATLVQPVGSPLSLECTVEGTSNPNLYWYRQAAGRGLQLLFYSVGIGQISSEVPQNLSASRPQDRQFILSSKKLLLSDSGFYLCAWSVYTGGRGNQPQHFGDGTRLSIL.

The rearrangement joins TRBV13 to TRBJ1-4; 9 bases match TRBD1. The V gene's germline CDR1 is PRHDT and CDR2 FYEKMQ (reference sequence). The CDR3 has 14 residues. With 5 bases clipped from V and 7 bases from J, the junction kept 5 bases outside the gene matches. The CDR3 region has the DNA TGTGCCAGCAGCATGACAGGGGGAATTGAAAAACTGTTTTTT. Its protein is CASSMTGGIEKLFF.

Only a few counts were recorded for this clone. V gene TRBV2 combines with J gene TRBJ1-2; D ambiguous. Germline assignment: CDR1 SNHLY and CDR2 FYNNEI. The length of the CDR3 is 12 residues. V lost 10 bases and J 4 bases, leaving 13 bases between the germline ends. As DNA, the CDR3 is TGTGCCACCTTATGGGAAGCCTATGGCTACACCTTC. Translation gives CATLWEAYGYTF.

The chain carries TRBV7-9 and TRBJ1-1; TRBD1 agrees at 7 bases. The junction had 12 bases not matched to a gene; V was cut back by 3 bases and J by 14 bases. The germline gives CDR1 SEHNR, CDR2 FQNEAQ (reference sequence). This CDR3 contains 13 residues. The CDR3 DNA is TGTGCCAGCAGCTTCACATCCCGGGACAGTGCCTTCTTT. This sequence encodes CASSFTSRDSAFF.

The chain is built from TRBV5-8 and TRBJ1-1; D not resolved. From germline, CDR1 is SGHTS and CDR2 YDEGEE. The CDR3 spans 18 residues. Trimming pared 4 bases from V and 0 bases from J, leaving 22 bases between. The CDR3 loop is CASSPGSVRVSMNTEAFF. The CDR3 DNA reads TGTGCCAGCAGCCCTGGGTCGGTGAGGGTATCGATGAACACTGAAGCTTTCTTT.

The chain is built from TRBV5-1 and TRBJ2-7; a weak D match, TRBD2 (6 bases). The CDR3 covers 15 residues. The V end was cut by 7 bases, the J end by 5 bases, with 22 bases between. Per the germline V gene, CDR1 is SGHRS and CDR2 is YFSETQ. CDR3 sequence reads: CASSRGTGPRNEQYF. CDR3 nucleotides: TGCGCCAGCTCCCGGGGGACGGGCCCGAGGAACGAGCAGTACTTC.

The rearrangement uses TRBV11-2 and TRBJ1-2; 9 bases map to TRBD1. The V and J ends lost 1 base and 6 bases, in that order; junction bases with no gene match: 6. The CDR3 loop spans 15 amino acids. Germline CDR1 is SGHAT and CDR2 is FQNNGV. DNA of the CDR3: TGTGCCAGCAGCTTAGCCCCGACAGGGGGGAATGGCTACACCTTC. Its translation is CASSLAPTGGNGYTF. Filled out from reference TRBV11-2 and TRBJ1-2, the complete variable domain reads EAGVAQSPRYKIIEKRQSVAFWCNPISGHATLYWYQQILGQGPKLLIQFQNNGVVDDSQLPKDRFSAERLKGVDSTLKIQPAKLEDSAVYLCASSLAPTGGNGYTFGSGTRLTVV.

The DNA for the CDR3 is TGTGCCAGCGAGACCAGGGGGCGGATGGCTTTCTTT. Translating it yields CASETRGRMAFF. This chain connects TRBV7-9 to TRBJ1-1; 8 bases are a match to TRBD1. The length of the CDR3 is 12 residues. Germline V lookup: CDR1 SEHNR, CDR2 FQNEAQ (reference sequence). Trimming cost V 8 bases and J 11 bases; bases outside gene matches: 10.

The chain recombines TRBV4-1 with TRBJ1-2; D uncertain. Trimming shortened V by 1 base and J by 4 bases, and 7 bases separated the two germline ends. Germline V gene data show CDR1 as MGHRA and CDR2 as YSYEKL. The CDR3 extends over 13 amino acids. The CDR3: CASSQGYGYGYTF. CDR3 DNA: TGCGCCAGCAGCCAAGGGTACGGCTATGGCTACACCTTC.

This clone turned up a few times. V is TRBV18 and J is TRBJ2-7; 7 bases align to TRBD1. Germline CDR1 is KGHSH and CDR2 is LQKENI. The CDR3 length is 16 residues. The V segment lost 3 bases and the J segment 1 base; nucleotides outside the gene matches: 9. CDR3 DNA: TGTGCCAGCTCACCGCCTGACAGGGCGACTTCCTACGAGCAGTACTTC. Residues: CASSPPDRATSYEQYF. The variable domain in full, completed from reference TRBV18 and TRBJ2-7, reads NAGVMQNPRHLVRRRGQEARLRCSPMKGHSHVYWYRQLPEEGLKFMVYLQKENIIDESGMPKERFSAEFPKEGPSILRIQQVVRGDSAAYFCASSPPDRATSYEQYFGPGTRLTVT.

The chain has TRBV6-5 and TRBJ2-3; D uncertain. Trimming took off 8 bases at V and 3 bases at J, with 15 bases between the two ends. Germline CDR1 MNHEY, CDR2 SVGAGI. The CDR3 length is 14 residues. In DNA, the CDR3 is TGTGCCAGCCAATTCCCAGCGTTAACAGATACGCAGTATTTT. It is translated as CASQFPALTDTQYF.